This T cell receptor (beta chain) stems from a study of CD8 T cells in Susac syndrome. General study findings and limits: Acknowledgment was made by the study that its TCR sequencing and HLA analysis involved a relatively small number of individuals.

cDNA came from about 0.5 to 1 ug RNA primed by random hexamers. Multiplex immunoSEQ PCR targeted 54 Vbeta and 13 Jbeta TCR beta segments. Using its own MiXCR run on the immunoSEQ multiplex PCR reads, TCRdb lists one record per CDR3 protein. The table records roughly 47,000 distinct CDR3 sequences, more than 85% of them present only once. CD8+ and CD4+ T cells from blood underwent TCR beta sequencing, which was carried out in a high-throughput format. Negative magnetic isolation gave CD8+ and CD4+ cells; FACS enriched CD8+ TEMRA. Trimming cost V 3 bases and J 11 bases; bases outside gene matches: 7. The CDR3 is 13 residues long. Germline V CDR1 and CDR2: DFQATT, SNEGSKA (reference sequence). Comment on this clonotype: What it binds is not known.

The sample was CD8+ T cells from PBMCs. This chain connects TRBV20-1 to TRBJ1-1; 12 bases fit TRBD1. This sequence was found in a human donor in good health. The chain's CDR3 is CSARGQGAIDAFF. The CDR3 DNA follows: TGCAGTGCTAGGGGACAGGGGGCGATAGACGCTTTCTTT.